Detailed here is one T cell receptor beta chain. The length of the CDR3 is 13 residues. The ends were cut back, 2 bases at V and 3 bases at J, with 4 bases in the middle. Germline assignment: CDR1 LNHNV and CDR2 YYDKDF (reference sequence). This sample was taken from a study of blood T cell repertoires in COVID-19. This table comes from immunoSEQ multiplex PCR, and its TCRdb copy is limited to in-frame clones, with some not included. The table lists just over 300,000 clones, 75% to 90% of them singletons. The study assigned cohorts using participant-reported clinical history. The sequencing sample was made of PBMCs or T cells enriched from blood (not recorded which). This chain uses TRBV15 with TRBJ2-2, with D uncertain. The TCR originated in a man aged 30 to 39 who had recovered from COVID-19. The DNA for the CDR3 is TGTGCCACCAGCAGACCTTACACCGGGGAGCTGTTTTTT. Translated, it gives CATSRPYTGELFF.